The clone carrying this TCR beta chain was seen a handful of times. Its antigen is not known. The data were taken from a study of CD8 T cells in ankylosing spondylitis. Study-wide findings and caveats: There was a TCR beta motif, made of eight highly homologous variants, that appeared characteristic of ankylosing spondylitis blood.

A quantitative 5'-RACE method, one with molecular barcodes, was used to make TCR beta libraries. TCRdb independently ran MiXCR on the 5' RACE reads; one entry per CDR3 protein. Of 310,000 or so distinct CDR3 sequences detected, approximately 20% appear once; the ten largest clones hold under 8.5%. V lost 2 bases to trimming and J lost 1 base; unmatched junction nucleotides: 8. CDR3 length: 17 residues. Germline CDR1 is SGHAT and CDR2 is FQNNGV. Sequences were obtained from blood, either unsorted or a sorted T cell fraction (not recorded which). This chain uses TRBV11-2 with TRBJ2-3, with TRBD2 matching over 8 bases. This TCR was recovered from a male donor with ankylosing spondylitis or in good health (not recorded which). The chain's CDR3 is CASSLIGGEFGTDTQYF. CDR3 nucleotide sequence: TGTGCCAGCAGCTTAATCGGGGGGGAGTTTGGCACAGATACGCAGTATTTT.